Sequencing of this T cell receptor beta chain was carried out in a study of neurological immune-mediated disorders. The time point is: longitudinal time-point 1 (baseline). The V gene's germline CDR1 is DFQATT and CDR2 SNEGSKA (reference sequence). This CDR3 comprises 14 residues. Trimming removed 6 bases from V and 3 bases from J, with 16 bases in between. This clonotype occurred many times. Each CDR3 protein is one row after TCRdb ran MiXCR on the 5' RACE reads. Among around 37,000 distinct CDR3 sequences listed, roughly 3.2% were seen once. This receptor was obtained from a woman between 55 and 75 years old with multiple sclerosis. The material sequenced was PBMCs. This chain uses TRBV20-1 with TRBJ2-3; possibly TRBD1 or TRBD2 for D (5 bases each). CDR3 sequence reads: CSAGRGPGTDTQYF. The DNA for the CDR3 is TGCAGTGCCGGACGGGGCCCGGGGACAGATACGCAGTATTTT.